The sample holds a few counts of the clone carrying this T cell receptor (beta chain). Each of the donors was a healthy adult who was HIV-negative and had not had a recent acute infection or vaccination. The data originate from a study of shared clonotypes between healthy human individuals. Sequencing was performed with immunoSEQ multiplex PCR; in TCRdb, only in-frame clones are kept and a portion is missing. The data contain about a million clones, roughly 70% of them singletons. V shed 5 bases and J shed 0 bases, with 11 bases lying between them. Germline V lookup: CDR1 MDHEN, CDR2 SYDVKM. The CDR3 covers 15 residues.

This sequence originates from a man aged 18 to 30 in good health. V usage is TRBV28 and J usage is TRBJ1-5; possibly TRBD1 for D (6 bases). Specimen: memory CD4+ T cells sorted from blood. Subset meaning: CD45RA-negative fraction. The CDR3 region is CASSPTGSSNQPQHF. The DNA for the CDR3 is TGTGCCAGCAGTCCCACAGGGAGTAGCAATCAGCCCCAGCATTTT.